This T cell receptor (beta chain) originates from a study of blood T cells in healthy people across ages. Study outcomes and limitations: Researchers judged that diversity estimates from one million T cells fell short of true values.

This clonotype occurred many times. Its target is unknown. Then a second PCR, running roughly 7 to 11 cycles, was carried out with a sample-barcoded 5' primer and a J-beta primer mix. TCRdb independently ran MiXCR on the 5' RACE reads; one entry per CDR3 protein. Of roughly 640,000 distinct CDR3 sequences in the sample, roughly 31% were seen once. Germline V gene sequence: CDR1 DFQATT, CDR2 SNEGSKA (reference sequence). This CDR3 contains 11 residues. The germline V and J ends were trimmed by 3 bases and 4 bases, with 5 bases remaining between them. Peripheral blood was drawn, ten milliliters per donor.

Sequences were obtained from blood. The J gene is TRBJ2-3, the V gene TRBV20-1; no firm D call. The TCR comes from an elderly woman in good health. The CDR3 region is CSASAADTQYF. The CDR3, as DNA: TGCAGTGCTAGTGCCGCAGATACGCAGTATTTT.